A selection of T cell receptor beta chains follows, all from one sample in a study of response to subunit inactivated influenza vaccine. From the RT-PCR reads, TCRdb called clonotypes with MiXCR, one entry per CDR3 protein. Here the sample spans approximately 530,000 distinct CDR3 sequences, about 8% being singletons. This specimen was PBMCs from blood, taken roughly 24 months after vaccination. The receptors derive from a man between 50 and 75 years old who received an inactivated influenza vaccine. Both conserved end residues are part of each CDR3. D genes are given only for firm matches. Where a row states a size, it is once, few, many or the class of an expanded clone; other rows omit it.

J gene | clone size | V gene | D gene | CDR3 protein | CDR3 DNA
TRBJ1-5 | - | TRBV20-1 | TRBD1 | CSAQGTGNQPQHF | TGCAGTGCTCAGGGGACAGGCAATCAGCCCCAGCATTTT
TRBJ2-1 | few | TRBV27 | - | CASSSWDYNEQFF | TGTGCCAGCAGTTCGTGGGATTACAATGAGCAGTTCTTC
TRBJ2-3 | many | TRBV29-1 | - | CSVSDGTDTQYF | TGCAGCGTTTCGGACGGTACAGATACGCAGTATTTT
TRBJ2-7 | - | TRBV15 | - | CATSWDRDGYEQYF | TGTGCCACCAGCTGGGACCGCGATGGTTACGAGCAGTACTTC
TRBJ2-1 | few | TRBV4-2 | TRBD2 | CASSQGSGGGEQFF | TGTGCCAGCAGCCAAGGTAGCGGGGGCGGTGAGCAGTTCTTC
TRBJ2-7 | few | TRBV12-3/TRBV12-4 | - | CASSPRQVGEQYF | TGTGCCAGCAGTCCCAGACAGGTAGGCGAGCAGTACTTC
TRBJ2-6 | few | TRBV2 | - | CASSEGEFNVLTF | TGTGCCAGCAGTGAGGGGGAATTTAACGTCCTGACTTTC
TRBJ1-4 | few | TRBV7-2 | - | CASSLIYQGGREKLFF | TGTGCCAGCAGCTTAATCTATCAGGGCGGGAGGGAAAAACTGTTTTTT
TRBJ2-7 | once | TRBV9 | TRBD2 | CASSVELADTSEQYF | TGTGCCAGCAGCGTAGAACTAGCGGACACTTCCGAGCAGTACTTC
TRBJ2-7 | few | TRBV3-1 | - | CASSPRLERSYEQYF | TGTGCCAGCAGCCCTAGACTAGAGAGGTCGTACGAGCAGTACTTC
TRBJ2-2 | - | TRBV4-2 | TRBD1 | CASSQDLQGAFRTGELFF | TGTGCCAGCAGCCAAGATTTACAGGGGGCGTTTCGGACCGGGGAGCTGTTTTTT
TRBJ1-1 | few | TRBV5-5 | - | CASSFFVGNTEAFF | TGTGCCAGCAGCTTTTTTGTCGGGAACACTGAAGCTTTCTTT
TRBJ1-5 | few | TRBV6-6 | - | CASGRQAYQPQHF | TGTGCCAGCGGAAGACAGGCTTATCAGCCCCAGCATTTT
TRBJ2-1 | - | TRBV28 | - | CASSSDAWGNEQFF | TGTGCCAGCAGTAGTGATGCTTGGGGGAATGAGCAGTTCTTC
TRBJ2-7 | - | TRBV29-1 | TRBD1 | CSTRQGEAYEQYF | TGCAGCACCCGACAGGGGGAGGCCTACGAGCAGTACTTC
TRBJ2-7 | few | TRBV30 | TRBD1 | CAWSRQGPPYYEQYF | TGTGCCTGGAGCCGACAGGGGCCCCCCTACTACGAGCAGTACTTC
TRBJ2-5 | - | TRBV6-1 | TRBD1 | CASRTGTGGEETQYF | TGTGCCAGCAGAACCGGGACAGGGGGCGAGGAGACCCAGTACTTC
TRBJ1-5 | - | TRBV4-1 | - | CASCLDLNSNQPQHF | TGCGCCAGCTGTCTGGACCTTAATAGCAATCAGCCCCAGCATTTT
TRBJ1-2 | many | TRBV24-1 | - | CATSRGSGYTF | TGTGCCACCAGTCGCGGCTCTGGCTACACCTTC
TRBJ2-7 | - | TRBV2 | - | CASSDRDTNYEQYF | TGTGCCAGCAGTGACCGGGACACGAACTACGAGCAGTACTTC
TRBJ2-5 | few | TRBV10-3 | TRBD1 | CAIRTGVGTQETQYF | TGTGCCATCAGGACAGGGGTCGGAACCCAAGAGACCCAGTACTTC
TRBJ2-7 | many | TRBV7-2 | - | CASSLGVGEQYF | TGTGCCAGCAGCTTAGGGGTAGGGGAGCAGTACTTC
TRBJ2-5 | many | TRBV30 | TRBD2 | CAWSDPTGTRGRVTQYF | TGTGCCTGGAGTGACCCTACCGGGACTAGAGGCCGCGTGACCCAGTACTTC
TRBJ2-1 | many | TRBV4-3 | - | CASSQDRQAKGDHQFF | TGCGCCAGCAGCCAAGATCGGCAGGCCAAAGGGGACCACCAGTTCTTC
TRBJ2-1 | few | TRBV6-2/TRBV6-3 | TRBD2 | CASSSRSGSYNEQFF | TGTGCCAGCAGTTCTCGTAGCGGGAGCTACAATGAGCAGTTCTTC
TRBJ2-2 | - | TRBV11-2 | - | CASSPVLNGELFF | TGTGCCAGCAGCCCGGTCCTCAACGGGGAGCTGTTTTTT
TRBJ2-7 | few | TRBV12-3/TRBV12-4 | TRBD2 | CASRGTSGYEQYF | TGTGCCAGCAGGGGGACTAGCGGGTACGAGCAGTACTTC
TRBJ1-2 | - | TRBV4-1 | TRBD1 | CASSQRTGGVFTIPYGYTF | TGCGCCAGCAGCCAAAGGACAGGGGGGGTTTTCACTATCCCCTATGGCTACACCTTC
TRBJ2-6 | many | TRBV9 | - | CASTQVPGANVLTF | TGTGCCAGCACTCAGGTACCCGGGGCCAACGTCCTGACTTTC
TRBJ2-7 | many | TRBV5-1 | - | CASSFIDSASYEQYF | TGCGCCAGCAGCTTTATAGACAGCGCTTCCTACGAGCAGTACTTC
TRBJ2-1 | many | TRBV10-2 | - | CASSALRDGYNEQFF | TGCGCCAGCAGCGCGCTCCGGGACGGATACAATGAGCAGTTCTTC
TRBJ2-3 | many | TRBV6-1 | TRBD2 | CASSVGYAGEDTDTQYF | TGTGCCAGCAGTGTCGGATACGCGGGAGAGGACACAGATACGCAGTATTTT
TRBJ2-7 | few | TRBV5-1 | - | CASSDNTGRAEQYF | TGCGCCAGCAGTGATAATACAGGGAGAGCCGAGCAGTACTTC
TRBJ1-6 | few | TRBV27 | - | CASSLLAGLDSPLHF | TGTGCCAGCAGTTTATTGGCGGGACTTGATTCACCCCTCCACTTT
TRBJ2-5 | - | TRBV5-6 | - | CASSLTFPETQYF | TGTGCCAGCAGCTTGACGTTCCCGGAGACCCAGTACTTC
TRBJ2-2 | many | TRBV5-1 | TRBD2 | CASSFAGGGNTGELFF | TGCGCCAGCAGCTTTGCCGGGGGGGGAAACACCGGGGAGCTGTTTTTT
TRBJ2-5 | many | TRBV20-1 | TRBD2 | CSATGLAGMETQYF | TGCAGTGCAACGGGACTAGCGGGGATGGAGACCCAGTACTTC
TRBJ2-7 | - | TRBV5-1 | - | CASSLGSEVIHEQYF | TGCGCCAGCAGCTTGGGCTCGGAAGTAATCCACGAGCAGTACTTC
TRBJ1-4 | few | TRBV7-2 | TRBD1 | CASSFDDRVGEKLFF | TGTGCCAGCAGCTTCGATGACAGGGTTGGTGAAAAACTGTTTTTT
TRBJ2-7 | few | TRBV12-3/TRBV12-4 | - | CASSSGRTYEQYF | TGTGCCAGCAGTTCGGGCCGGACCTACGAGCAGTACTTC
TRBJ2-5 | few | TRBV5-6 | - | CASSSTEERETQYF | TGTGCCAGCAGCTCTACGGAGGAGAGGGAGACCCAGTACTTC
TRBJ1-1 | few | TRBV20-1 | - | CSARAGAGNTEAFF | TGCAGTGCTAGGGCGGGGGCGGGGAACACTGAAGCTTTCTTT
TRBJ1-2 | many | TRBV6-1 | - | CASSPRLEANYGYTF | TGTGCCAGCAGCCCTCGGCTAGAGGCTAACTATGGCTACACCTTC
TRBJ1-1 | once | TRBV20-1 | - | CSASRLFTEASF | TGCAGTGCTAGCAGATTGTTCACTGAAGCTTCCTTT
TRBJ1-2 | many | TRBV9 | - | CASSVGSPNFSYGYTF | TGTGCCAGCAGCGTAGGGTCCCCCAACTTTTCTTATGGCTACACCTTC
TRBJ2-4 | - | TRBV28 | - | CASSLGGGVAKNIQYF | TGTGCCAGCAGTTTGGGGGGCGGCGTAGCCAAAAACATTCAGTACTTC
TRBJ2-5 | many | TRBV29-1 | TRBD2 | CSVAPGGGKETQYF | TGCAGCGTTGCCCCGGGAGGGGGGAAAGAGACCCAGTACTTC
TRBJ1-6 | few | TRBV7-2 | - | CASSLDIVSPLHF | TGTGCCAGCAGCTTAGATATCGTCTCACCCCTCCACTTT
TRBJ2-1 | few | TRBV3-1 | - | CASSQGATSSYNEQFF | TGTGCCAGCAGCCAGGGAGCGACAAGCTCCTACAATGAGCAGTTCTTC
TRBJ2-6 | - | TRBV6-5 | - | CASSFFASSGANVLTF | TGTGCCAGCAGTTTTTTCGCCAGCTCTGGGGCCAACGTCCTGACTTTC
TRBJ2-7 | many | TRBV6-6 | - | CASSYGDFTYEQYF | TGTGCCAGCAGTTACGGGGATTTCACCTACGAGCAGTACTTC